This T cell receptor (beta chain) came from a study of identical twins. Germline CDR1 MNHNS, CDR2 SASEGT. Trimming cost V 0 bases and J 5 bases; bases outside gene matches: 3. This CDR3 has 15 residues. A single record per CDR3 protein comes from TCRdb applying MiXCR to the 5' RACE reads. Of approximately 490,000 distinct CDR3 sequences listed, under 25% were seen once; the top ten hold about 0.48%. These sequences were also reported in another study, on yellow fever vaccine responses in identical twins.

The rearrangement links TRBV6-1 to TRBJ2-7; TRBD2 aligns across 11 bases. The TCR comes from a woman in her late teens or twenties in good health. Sequencing was performed on CD4+ T cells sorted from blood. The CDR3 protein is CASSEATSGRDEQYF. CDR3 sequence (DNA): TGTGCCAGCAGTGAAGCAACTAGCGGGAGAGACGAGCAGTACTTC.